Detailed here is one T cell receptor beta chain. The antigen is undetermined. An end of the junction does not agree with germline; a read error may underlie this. Broader study findings: Tumor-infiltrating Treg TCR alpha and beta sequences overlapped most with tumor naive CD4+ T cells, then blood naive. Tumor memory CD4+ T cell TCR gene usage was found to cluster with blood and lymph node memory CD4+ cells and with lymph node naive CD4+ cells. The larger cohort examined one V-J beta rearrangement, not whole repertoires.

After constant-region reverse-primer amplification, full-length variable regions underwent semi-nested PCR with Nested Universal Primer A. A single record per CDR3 protein comes from TCRdb applying MiXCR to the 5' RACE reads. Of approximately 58,000 distinct CDR3 sequences listed, 26% were seen once; the top ten hold roughly 2.3%. Treg sorting used a CD4+CD25+CD127-/low gate. CDR3 length equals 17 residues. Germline loops: CDR1 LGHNA, CDR2 YNFKEQ. The specimen sequenced was tumor-infiltrating Tregs sorted from the breast tumor. The V call is TRBV4-2, the J call TRBJ1-5, with no clear D. The receptor's source is a female donor with breast cancer. In nucleotides, the CDR3 is TGTGCCAACAGCCAAGATACGACGTTTGATAGCAATCAGCCCCAGCATTTT. It encodes CANSQDTTFDSNQPQHF.